These 16 T cell receptor beta chains share one sample of origin, sequenced in a study of T cell repertoires in cytomegalovirus infection. TCRdb reprocessed the reads via MiXCR and lists one record per CDR3 protein. The sample has approximately 990,000 distinct CDR3 sequences, more than 25% seen once. For these receptors, no antigen is known. Sequencing was performed on cultured CD8+ T cells from PBMCs, taken from culture after CMV antigen stimulation. These receptors came from a human donor in good health (CMV status not recorded). Some clones in this sample may be carry-over from other donors' samples.

This chain uses TRBV27 with TRBJ1-2; D is undetermined. The length of the CDR3 is 14 residues. From germline, CDR1 is MNHEY and CDR2 SMNVEV (reference sequence). Trimming removed 3 bases at V and 2 bases at J, with 10 bases between. CDR3 nucleotide sequence: TGTGCCAGCAGTTTTACACCCACCAACTATGGCTACACCTTC. Amino acids: CASSFTPTNYGYTF.

The gene calls are TRBV27 and TRBJ1-6; D is unresolved. Trimming pared 2 bases from V and 8 bases from J, leaving 13 bases between. The CDR3 runs 15 residues. Germline lookup yields CDR1 MNHEY and CDR2 SMNVEV (reference sequence). Here the CDR3 reads CASSLQRHSDSPLHF. The CDR3 DNA follows: TGTGCCAGCAGTTTACAGAGGCACTCTGATTCACCCCTCCACTTT.

This clonotype was counted many times. J is TRBJ1-1 and V is TRBV7-9; 7 bases are a match to TRBD1. The CDR3 has 11 amino acids. Trimming at V came to 8 bases and at J to 8 bases, leaving 5 bases not matched to a gene. Germline lookup yields CDR1 SEHNR and CDR2 FQNEAQ (reference sequence). CDR3 sequence: CASSGTAEAFF. CDR3 DNA: TGTGCCAGCTCCGGGACAGCAGAAGCTTTCTTT. The complete variable domain, with remaining parts taken from reference TRBV7-9 and TRBJ1-1, reads DTGVSQNPRHKITKRGQNVTFRCDPISEHNRLYWYRQTLGQGPEFLTYFQNEAQLEKSRLLSDRFSAERPKGSFSTLEIQRTEQGDSAMYLCASSGTAEAFFGQGTRLTVV.

The chain uses TRBV27 and TRBJ1-2; no reliable D call. V shed 6 bases and J shed 3 bases, with 14 bases lying between them. CDR1 MNHEY and CDR2 SMNVEV come from the germline V gene (reference sequence). The CDR3 covers 14 residues. DNA for the CDR3: TGTGCCAGCAGAATCTCAGGACGACACTATGGCTACACCTTC. Its protein product is CASRISGRHYGYTF.

The chain uses TRBV6-2 or TRBV6-3 and TRBJ2-7, with 10 bases aligning to TRBD2. CDR1 is MNHEY, CDR2 SVGEGT, per germline. The length of the CDR3 is 15 residues. V was clipped by 6 bases and J by 3 bases; unmatched bases: 8. The chain's CDR3 is CASRPLAGEIYEQYV. CDR3 nucleotide sequence: TGTGCCAGCAGGCCCCTAGCGGGGGAGATCTACGAGCAGTACGTC.

The chain employs TRBV15 and TRBJ2-7, with no clear D. Trimming shortened V by 0 bases and J by 3 bases, and 12 bases separated the two germline ends. CDR3 length: 15 residues. Germline V lookup: CDR1 LNHNV, CDR2 YYDKDF (reference sequence). The CDR3 loop reads CATSRDHNTYYEQYV. CDR3 nucleotide sequence: TGTGCCACCAGCAGAGATCACAACACCTACTACGAGCAGTACGTC.

This chain links TRBV6-8 with TRBJ2-7, with D tentatively TRBD2 (5 bases). The V end was cut by 2 bases, the J end by 0 bases, with 11 bases between. CDR3 length: 15 amino acids. The germline CDR1 and CDR2 sequences are MNHGY and SAAAGT. CDR3 sequence reads: CASSYGEPSSYEQYV. DNA for the CDR3: TGTGCCAGCAGTTACGGGGAGCCCAGCTCCTACGAGCAGTACGTC.

The chain uses TRBV7-9 and TRBJ2-7; weak D call: TRBD1 (7 bases). The CDR3 totals 15 residues. V was shortened by 4 bases and J by 5 bases, with 18 bases between the two germline ends. Germline assignment: CDR1 SEHNR and CDR2 FQNEAQ (reference sequence). The CDR3 reads CASSSRGQEGDEQYF. CDR3 bases: TGTGCCAGCAGCTCTCGCGGACAGGAGGGGGACGAGCAGTACTTC.

This clonotype was detected a few times. The rearrangement links TRBV6-5 to TRBJ2-2; no firm D call. The CDR3 runs 13 residues. V lost 7 bases to trimming and J lost 1 base, with 7 bases between them. The germline V gene has CDR1 MNHEY and CDR2 SVGAGI. The CDR3 region has the DNA TGTGCCAGCACCCACGGGAACACCGGGGAGCTGTTTTTT. Residues: CASTHGNTGELFF.

This clonotype has only one observation. This rearrangement joins TRBV13 to TRBJ2-5; tentatively, D is TRBD2 (5 bases). Looked up from germline, CDR1 is PRHDT and CDR2 is FYEKMQ (reference sequence). The CDR3 is made up of 15 amino acids. The germline V and J ends were trimmed by 4 bases and 2 bases, with 14 bases remaining between them. The CDR3 is CASSSGRGKQETQYF. The CDR3 DNA reads as TGTGCCAGCAGCTCAGGCCGAGGGAAACAAGAGACCCAGTACTTC.

The J gene is TRBJ2-1, the V gene TRBV4-1, with D maybe TRBD2 (5 bases). The CDR3 extends over 17 amino acids. Germline values: CDR1 MGHRA, CDR2 YSYEKL. V dropped 0 bases and J dropped 1 base, with 13 bases sitting between them. CDR3 in amino acids: CASSQDLASGSYNEQFF. DNA for the CDR3: TGCGCCAGCAGCCAAGATCTCGCCAGCGGATCCTACAATGAGCAGTTCTTC.

This clonotype was picked up a small number of times. The chain uses TRBV7-2 and TRBJ1-2, with a tentative D call TRBD1 (5 bases). The CDR3 runs to 13 residues. The V gene's germline CDR1 is SGHTA and CDR2 FQGNSA. Trimming removed 5 bases from V and 6 bases from J, with 13 bases in between. CDR3 nucleotides: TGTGCCAGCAGCGCGGGAGGGGTGGATGGCTACACCTTC. This encodes CASSAGGVDGYTF.

The gene calls are TRBV19 and TRBJ2-2; D is unresolved. CDR3 length: 11 amino acids. Germline CDR1 reads LNHDA; CDR2 reads SQIVND (reference sequence). Between the trimmed V and J ends, which lost 8 bases and 7 bases, there was a span of 8 bases. In DNA form, the CDR3 reads TGTGCCAGTCTTTACGGCGGGGAGCTGTTTTTT. This translates into CASLYGGELFF. Combining the CDR3 with reference TRBV19 and TRBJ2-2 gives the whole variable domain DGGITQSPKYLFRKEGQNVTLSCEQNLNHDAMYWYRQDPGQGLRLIYYSQIVNDFQKGDIAEGYSVSREKKESFPLTVTSAQKNPTAFYLCASLYGGELFFGEGSRLTVL.

The sample holds many counts of this clonotype. This chain joins TRBV7-6 and TRBJ2-7, with D perhaps matching TRBD1 or TRBD2 (6 bases each). This CDR3 spans 14 amino acids. Looked up from germline, CDR1 is SGHVS and CDR2 is FNYEAQ. Trimming stripped 1 base from V and 1 base from J, with 8 bases between. The CDR3 bases are TGTGCCAGCAGCTTAGAGGGGGGATCCTACGAGCAGTACTTC. This sequence encodes CASSLEGGSYEQYF.

The chain employs TRBV4-3 and TRBJ1-1, with 9 bases matching TRBD1. The CDR3 totals 15 residues. V trimming: 3 bases; J trimming: 4 bases; junction bases outside the gene matches: 6. Germline CDR1 and CDR2: LGHNA and YSLEER. The CDR3 DNA reads TGCGCCAGCAGCCACCCACAGGGGGCGCCCACTGAAGCTTTCTTT. This gives the protein CASSHPQGAPTEAFF.

This chain uses TRBV20-1 with TRBJ2-1, with unresolved D. Per the germline V gene, CDR1 is DFQATT and CDR2 is SNEGSKA (reference sequence). The V and J ends lost 6 bases and 6 bases respectively, with 0 bases between them. The CDR3 sequence is 8 residues long. The CDR3 here is CSANEQFF. The CDR3 DNA reads as TGCAGTGCCAATGAGCAGTTCTTC.